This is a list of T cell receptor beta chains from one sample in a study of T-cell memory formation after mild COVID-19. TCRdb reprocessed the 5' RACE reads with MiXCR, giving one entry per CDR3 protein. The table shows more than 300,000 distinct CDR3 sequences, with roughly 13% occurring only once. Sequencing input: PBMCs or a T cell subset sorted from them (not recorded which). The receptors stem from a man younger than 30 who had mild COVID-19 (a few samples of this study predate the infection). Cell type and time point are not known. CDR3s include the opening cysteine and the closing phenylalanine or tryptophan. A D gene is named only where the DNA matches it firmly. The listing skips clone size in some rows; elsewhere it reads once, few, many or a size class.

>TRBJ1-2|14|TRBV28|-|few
CASSPTGVGYGYTF
TGTGCCAGCAGTCCGACCGGGGTTGGGTATGGCTACACCTTC
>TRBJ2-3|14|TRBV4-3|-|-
CASSHWTVGDTQYF
TGCGCCAGCAGCCACTGGACCGTAGGCGATACGCAGTATTTT
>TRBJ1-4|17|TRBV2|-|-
CASSDWGLGAQDEKLFF
TGTGCCAGCAGTGATTGGGGATTGGGGGCGCAGGATGAAAAACTGTTTTTT
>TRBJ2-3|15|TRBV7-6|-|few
CASSLGRRGRSTQYF
TGTGCCAGCAGCTTGGGACGGCGGGGCCGGTCTACGCAGTATTTT
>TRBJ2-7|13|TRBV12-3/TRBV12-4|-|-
CASSFQEPYEQYF
TGTGCCAGCAGTTTCCAGGAGCCCTACGAGCAGTACTTC
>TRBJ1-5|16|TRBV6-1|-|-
CASSDQHRVPNQPQHF
TGTGCCAGCAGTGACCAACACCGGGTCCCCAATCAGCCCCAGCATTTT
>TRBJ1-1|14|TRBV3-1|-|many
CASTRWGENTEAFF
TGTGCCAGCACCCGGTGGGGCGAGAACACTGAAGCTTTCTTT
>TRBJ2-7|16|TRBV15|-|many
CATSRDLRDGPYEQYF
TGTGCCACCAGCAGAGACTTACGGGACGGACCCTACGAGCAGTACTTC
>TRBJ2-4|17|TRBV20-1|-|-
CSAIRSGTFIAKNIQYF
TGCAGTGCTATCCGATCCGGGACTTTCATAGCCAAAAACATTCAGTACTTC
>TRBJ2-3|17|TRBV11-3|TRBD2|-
CASSLDLLAGGSDTQYF
TGTGCCAGCAGCTTAGATCTACTAGCGGGGGGTTCAGATACGCAGTATTTT
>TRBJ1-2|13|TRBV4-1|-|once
CASSLTEFYGYTF
TGCGCCAGCAGCCTGACAGAGTTCTATGGCTACACCTTC
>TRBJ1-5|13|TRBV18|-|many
CASSPGRDQPQHF
TGTGCCAGCTCACCGGGACGGGACCAGCCCCAGCATTTT
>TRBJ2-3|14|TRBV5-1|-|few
CASSLGVRWDTQYF
TGCGCCAGCAGCTTGGGTGTCCGTTGGGATACGCAGTATTTT
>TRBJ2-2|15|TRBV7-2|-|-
CASSFVIGVHGELFF
TGTGCCAGCAGCTTCGTGATCGGTGTTCACGGGGAGCTGTTTTTT
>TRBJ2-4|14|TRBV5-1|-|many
CASSLMTGLNIQYF
TGCGCCAGCAGCTTGATGACAGGCTTAAACATTCAGTACTTC
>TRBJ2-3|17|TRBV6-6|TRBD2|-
CASSFPGLAGAGGAQYF
TGTGCCAGCAGTTTTCCCGGACTAGCGGGGGCCGGGGGAGCGCAGTATTTT
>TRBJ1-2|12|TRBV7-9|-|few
CASSPHDYGYTF
TGTGCCAGCAGCCCTCACGATTATGGCTACACCTTC
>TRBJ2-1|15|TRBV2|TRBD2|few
CASSEALAGGNEQFF
TGTGCCAGCAGTGAAGCCCTAGCGGGGGGCAATGAGCAGTTCTTC
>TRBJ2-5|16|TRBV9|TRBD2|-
CASSVGLTSVGETQYF
TGTGCCAGCAGCGTAGGCCTGACTAGCGTAGGAGAGACCCAGTACTTC
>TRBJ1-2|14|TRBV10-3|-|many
CAISGQDANYGYTF
TGTGCCATCAGTGGACAGGACGCAAACTATGGCTACACCTTC
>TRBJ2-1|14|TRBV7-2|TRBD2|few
CASGGTSGVHEQFF
TGTGCCAGCGGCGGGACTAGCGGGGTTCATGAGCAGTTCTTC
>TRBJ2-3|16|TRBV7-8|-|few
CASSYRGVGGTDTQYF
TGTGCCAGCAGCTACAGAGGGGTGGGGGGAACAGATACGCAGTATTTT
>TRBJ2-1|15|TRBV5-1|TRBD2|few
CASSQAGGTTNEQFF
TGCGCCAGCAGCCAAGCGGGGGGGACCACTAATGAGCAGTTCTTC
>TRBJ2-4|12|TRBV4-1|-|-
CASSQAHGIQYF
TGCGCCAGCAGCCAGGCCCACGGCATTCAGTACTTC
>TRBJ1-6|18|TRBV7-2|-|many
CASSLAPQASSYNSPLHF
TGTGCCAGCAGCTTAGCTCCACAGGCGAGCTCCTATAATTCACCCCTCCACTTT
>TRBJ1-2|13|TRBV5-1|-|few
CASSEGQGYGYTF
TGCGCCAGCAGCGAGGGGCAGGGCTATGGCTACACCTTC
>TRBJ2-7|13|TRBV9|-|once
CASSALYTGEQYF
TGTGCCAGCAGCGCATTATACACGGGGGAGCAGTACTTC
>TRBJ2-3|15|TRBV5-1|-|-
CASSLGQSSTDTQYF
TGCGCCAGCAGCTTGGGGCAGTCAAGCACAGATACGCAGTATTTT
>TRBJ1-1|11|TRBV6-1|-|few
CASSEFTEAFF
TGTGCCAGCAGTGAATTCACTGAAGCTTTCTTT